The rows below give T cell receptor beta chains drawn from one sample of a study of human T cells and chemical hapten exposure. TCRdb re-called the RACE reads with MiXCR, one entry per CDR3 protein. The repertoire holds hundreds of thousands of distinct CDR3 sequences, under 6.5% seen once, with about 5.6% in the top ten. This specimen was whole blood, taken in connection with sensitization to the hapten diphenylcyclopropenone (DPC). The source is a woman younger than 35 with alopecia areata. Some clones in this sample may be carry-over from other donors' samples. The CDR3 runs from the conserved cysteine through the conserved F or W. The order of the fields is J gene, V gene, clone size, D gene, CDR3 DNA, CDR3 protein. D genes are given only for firm matches. A row's size may be missing; if present it is once, few, many or a size class.

j_gene: TRBJ2-7
v_gene: TRBV6-2/TRBV6-3
abundance: few
d_gene: NA
CDR3nt: TGTGCCAGCAGTGGTCACAGCTCCTACGAGCAGTACTTC
CDR3aa: CASSGHSSYEQYF

j_gene: TRBJ2-3
v_gene: TRBV7-6
abundance: many
d_gene: NA
CDR3nt: TGTGCCAGCAGCTTAGCGGGGGGTTCTCCTAGCACAGATACGCAGTATTTT
CDR3aa: CASSLAGGSPSTDTQYF

j_gene: TRBJ2-7
v_gene: TRBV28
abundance: NA
d_gene: NA
CDR3nt: TGTGCCAGCGGGGATATCTCCTACGAGCAGTACTTC
CDR3aa: CASGDISYEQYF

j_gene: TRBJ1-1
v_gene: TRBV6-6
abundance: many
d_gene: NA
CDR3nt: TGTGCCAGCACGACTAAGCGGGCCGAAGCTTTCTTT
CDR3aa: CASTTKRAEAFF

j_gene: TRBJ2-3
v_gene: TRBV28
abundance: NA
d_gene: NA
CDR3nt: TGTGCCAGCAGTCCCCTGGCTGGCGAATTTCAGTATTTT
CDR3aa: CASSPLAGEFQYF

j_gene: TRBJ2-1
v_gene: TRBV6-2/TRBV6-3
abundance: few
d_gene: NA
CDR3nt: TGTGCCAGCAGCGAAGCGGGCTACGGATCCAATGAGCAGTTCTTC
CDR3aa: CASSEAGYGSNEQFF

j_gene: TRBJ1-5
v_gene: TRBV7-9
abundance: few
d_gene: TRBD1
CDR3nt: TGTGCCACGGGACAGGGGAATCAGCCCCAGCATTTT
CDR3aa: CATGQGNQPQHF

j_gene: TRBJ1-4
v_gene: TRBV7-2
abundance: NA
d_gene: NA
CDR3nt: TGTGCCAGCAGCTTAGGGCGCGGTATCAGGGCTGGGAGGGAAAAACTGTTTTTT
CDR3aa: CASSLGRGIRAGREKLFF

j_gene: TRBJ1-1
v_gene: TRBV27
abundance: many
d_gene: NA
CDR3nt: TGTGCCAGCTGGAGGGGCGCGCCGAACACTGAAGCTTTCTTT
CDR3aa: CASWRGAPNTEAFF

j_gene: TRBJ2-3
v_gene: TRBV5-1
abundance: few
d_gene: NA
CDR3nt: TGCGCCAGCAGCTTGGCACTACGTAGCACAGATACGCAGTATTTT
CDR3aa: CASSLALRSTDTQYF

j_gene: TRBJ1-4
v_gene: TRBV29-1
abundance: many
d_gene: NA
CDR3nt: TGCAGCGTGAACGTAGCGGGGCAGGGGTATGAAAAACTGTTTTTT
CDR3aa: CSVNVAGQGYEKLFF

j_gene: TRBJ1-2
v_gene: TRBV6-1
abundance: NA
d_gene: TRBD1
CDR3nt: TGTGCCAGCAGTGTCTCCGGGACAGGGGGCGATGGCTACACCTTC
CDR3aa: CASSVSGTGGDGYTF

j_gene: TRBJ1-6
v_gene: TRBV27
abundance: NA
d_gene: NA
CDR3nt: TGTGCCAGCAGGCTATACCGGGACAATAATTCACCCCTCCACTTT
CDR3aa: CASRLYRDNNSPLHF

j_gene: TRBJ2-3
v_gene: TRBV6-2/TRBV6-3
abundance: NA
d_gene: NA
CDR3nt: TGTGCCAGCAGTTACACCACTCCGGGGGCAAGCACAGATACGCAGTATTTT
CDR3aa: CASSYTTPGASTDTQYF

j_gene: TRBJ2-5
v_gene: TRBV6-1
abundance: many
d_gene: NA
CDR3nt: TGTGCCAGCAGTGCTGGTAGCCTGGAGACCCAGTACTTC
CDR3aa: CASSAGSLETQYF

j_gene: TRBJ1-1
v_gene: TRBV4-1
abundance: many
d_gene: NA
CDR3nt: TGCGCCAGCAGCCAAATGGTGAGTTCCACTGAAGCTTTCTTT
CDR3aa: CASSQMVSSTEAFF

j_gene: TRBJ2-3
v_gene: TRBV20-1
abundance: NA
d_gene: NA
CDR3nt: TGCAGTGCTAGAATGGAATCGGGGCCAGATACGCAGTATTTT
CDR3aa: CSARMESGPDTQYF

j_gene: TRBJ2-1
v_gene: TRBV7-2
abundance: few
d_gene: TRBD1
CDR3nt: TGTGCCAGCAGCCTACGGGACAGGTTAGGTGAGCAGTTCTTC
CDR3aa: CASSLRDRLGEQFF

j_gene: TRBJ1-2
v_gene: TRBV7-9
abundance: NA
d_gene: TRBD1
CDR3nt: TGTGCCAGCAGCCCCCATGGGAGGGGACAGGCCGACTATGGCTACACCTTC
CDR3aa: CASSPHGRGQADYGYTF

j_gene: TRBJ1-1
v_gene: TRBV6-5
abundance: many
d_gene: TRBD1
CDR3nt: TGTGCCAGCAGCCGTGACAGGGACACTGAAGCTTTCTTT
CDR3aa: CASSRDRDTEAFF

j_gene: TRBJ2-5
v_gene: TRBV2
abundance: many
d_gene: NA
CDR3nt: TGTGCCAGCATCTTCAGCCGGGACACCGTGCGGACCCAGTACTTC
CDR3aa: CASIFSRDTVRTQYF

j_gene: TRBJ1-5
v_gene: TRBV27
abundance: many
d_gene: NA
CDR3nt: TGTGCCAGCAGCAACAGAGTTAATAGCAATCAGCCCCAGCATTTT
CDR3aa: CASSNRVNSNQPQHF

j_gene: TRBJ2-3
v_gene: TRBV11-2
abundance: NA
d_gene: TRBD1
CDR3nt: TGTGCCAGCAGCTTCCCCCGGACAGGGGGTGTTATTTCGTATTTT
CDR3aa: CASSFPRTGGVISYF

j_gene: TRBJ1-1
v_gene: TRBV6-2/TRBV6-3
abundance: many
d_gene: TRBD1
CDR3nt: TGTGCCAGCAGTTACGGACAGGGGGACACTGAAGCTTTCTTT
CDR3aa: CASSYGQGDTEAFF

j_gene: TRBJ1-1
v_gene: TRBV6-6
abundance: many
d_gene: TRBD1
CDR3nt: TGTGCCAGCAGTTACTCCGAGGGACAGGAAGCTTTCTTT
CDR3aa: CASSYSEGQEAFF

j_gene: TRBJ2-5
v_gene: TRBV7-9
abundance: few
d_gene: NA
CDR3nt: TGTGCCAGCAGCCCACAGGCGGGTGAGACCCAGTACTTC
CDR3aa: CASSPQAGETQYF

j_gene: TRBJ2-3
v_gene: TRBV9
abundance: NA
d_gene: NA
CDR3nt: TGTGCCAGCAGCGCAACCCTAGGAACAGATACGCAGTATTTT
CDR3aa: CASSATLGTDTQYF

j_gene: TRBJ1-5
v_gene: TRBV5-5
abundance: many
d_gene: NA
CDR3nt: TGTGCCAGCAGCTTGGGGCAGCCGAGCAATCAGCCCCAGCATTTT
CDR3aa: CASSLGQPSNQPQHF

j_gene: TRBJ2-2
v_gene: TRBV20-1
abundance: NA
d_gene: NA
CDR3nt: TGCAGTGCTACCTCGCCAAGAAGTAACACCGGGGAGCTGTTTTTT
CDR3aa: CSATSPRSNTGELFF

j_gene: TRBJ1-5
v_gene: TRBV12-3/TRBV12-4
abundance: many
d_gene: NA
CDR3nt: TGTGCCAGCAGCCGAGAATTAGGCGGCAATCAGCCCCAGCATTTT
CDR3aa: CASSRELGGNQPQHF

j_gene: TRBJ1-2
v_gene: TRBV12-3/TRBV12-4
abundance: few
d_gene: NA
CDR3nt: TGTGCCAGCAGTTTTCCGCAACAGGGTTCTTATGGCTACACCTTC
CDR3aa: CASSFPQQGSYGYTF

j_gene: TRBJ2-2
v_gene: TRBV5-5
abundance: few
d_gene: NA
CDR3nt: TGTGCCAGCAGCTTGTGGATGGTCGGGAACACCGGGGAGCTGTTTTTT
CDR3aa: CASSLWMVGNTGELFF

j_gene: TRBJ2-3
v_gene: TRBV18
abundance: NA
d_gene: NA
CDR3nt: TGTGCCAGCTCACCAGAGACTAGTCCTCTTGACACAGATACGCAGTATTTT
CDR3aa: CASSPETSPLDTDTQYF

j_gene: TRBJ2-1
v_gene: TRBV12-3/TRBV12-4
abundance: many
d_gene: NA
CDR3nt: TGTGCCAGCAGCCCAAGGAATGAGCAGTTCTTC
CDR3aa: CASSPRNEQFF

j_gene: TRBJ2-7
v_gene: TRBV20-1
abundance: many
d_gene: TRBD1
CDR3nt: TGCAGTGCTAGATTGCCGGGACAGGGGAACTACGAGCAGTACTTC
CDR3aa: CSARLPGQGNYEQYF

j_gene: TRBJ2-1
v_gene: TRBV18
abundance: NA
d_gene: TRBD1
CDR3nt: TGTGCCAGCTCACAAATCCGGGACAGGGGGAATGAGCAGTTCTTC
CDR3aa: CASSQIRDRGNEQFF

j_gene: TRBJ1-2
v_gene: TRBV12-3/TRBV12-4
abundance: many
d_gene: NA
CDR3nt: TGTGCCAGCAGCTTAGGTCAGAACTATGGCTACACCTTC
CDR3aa: CASSLGQNYGYTF

j_gene: TRBJ2-7
v_gene: TRBV5-1
abundance: NA
d_gene: NA
CDR3nt: TGCGCCAGCAGCTTTGACAGATTATACGAGCAGTACTTC
CDR3aa: CASSFDRLYEQYF

j_gene: TRBJ2-6
v_gene: TRBV6-5
abundance: few
d_gene: NA
CDR3nt: TGTGCCAGCAGGAAGACACGCTCTGGGGCCAACGTCCTGACTTTC
CDR3aa: CASRKTRSGANVLTF

j_gene: TRBJ2-1
v_gene: TRBV20-1
abundance: NA
d_gene: TRBD1
CDR3nt: TGCAGTGCTCCCCCCGGGACAGGGGAATACCTTGAGCAGTTCTTC
CDR3aa: CSAPPGTGEYLEQFF

j_gene: TRBJ1-4
v_gene: TRBV25-1
abundance: many
d_gene: NA
CDR3nt: TGTGCCAGCAGCCTTGATATGAAACTGTTTTTT
CDR3aa: CASSLDMKLFF

j_gene: TRBJ2-5
v_gene: TRBV5-4
abundance: NA
d_gene: NA
CDR3nt: TGTGCCAGCAGCTTGTGGGGCGCCCGGGACAAACAAGAGACCCAGTACTTC
CDR3aa: CASSLWGARDKQETQYF

j_gene: TRBJ2-2
v_gene: TRBV9
abundance: few
d_gene: TRBD1
CDR3nt: TGTGCCAGCAGCCCCAGACAGGGGGGGCGGACCGGGGAGCTGTTTTTT
CDR3aa: CASSPRQGGRTGELFF

j_gene: TRBJ1-6
v_gene: TRBV27
abundance: many
d_gene: TRBD1
CDR3nt: TGTGCCAGCAGTTCCCTCTACTATCGACAGGGCCCCTATAATTCACCCCTCCACTTT
CDR3aa: CASSSLYYRQGPYNSPLHF

j_gene: TRBJ1-5
v_gene: TRBV12-5
abundance: few
d_gene: NA
CDR3nt: TGTGCTAGTGGTTTTGAACATTCGCCCCAGCATTTT
CDR3aa: CASGFEHSPQHF

j_gene: TRBJ1-3
v_gene: TRBV9
abundance: many
d_gene: NA
CDR3nt: TGTGCCAGCAGCCCGACGACAGATAGCTCTGGAAACACCATATATTTT
CDR3aa: CASSPTTDSSGNTIYF

j_gene: TRBJ2-7
v_gene: TRBV13
abundance: few
d_gene: TRBD2
CDR3nt: TGTGCCACCAAAGCCCTAGCGGGGGGGTACGAGCAGTACTTC
CDR3aa: CATKALAGGYEQYF

j_gene: TRBJ1-2
v_gene: TRBV12-3/TRBV12-4
abundance: many
d_gene: NA
CDR3nt: TGTGCCAGCAGAACTATTCATAGCTACACCTTC
CDR3aa: CASRTIHSYTF

j_gene: TRBJ1-6
v_gene: TRBV5-4
abundance: NA
d_gene: TRBD1
CDR3nt: TGTGCCAGCAGCTTGGTACAGGGGAATCTAGGAAATTCACCCCTCCACTTT
CDR3aa: CASSLVQGNLGNSPLHF

j_gene: TRBJ2-5
v_gene: TRBV2
abundance: few
d_gene: TRBD2
CDR3nt: TGTGCCAGCGAAAAAGCGGGGGGGCCCTCTGAGACCCAGTACTTC
CDR3aa: CASEKAGGPSETQYF